The 11 T cell receptor beta chains given below trace back to one sample, sequenced in a study of blood T cell repertoires in COVID-19. Assay: immunoSEQ multiplex PCR; the TCRdb copy retains only in-frame clones and omits some. The table lists 95,000 to 100,000 clones, 70% to 85% of them singletons, with approximately 22% in the top ten. The material sequenced was peripheral blood. The origin of the receptors is a human donor in a cohort sampled during active COVID-19.

The CDR3 loop reads CAIRTSGGRDNEQFF. CDR3 coding DNA: TGTGCCATTCGGACTAGCGGGGGGAGGGACAATGAGCAGTTCTTC. The genes are TRBV10-3 and TRBJ2-1, with TRBD2 matching over 14 bases. This CDR3 has 15 residues. V was pared by 9 bases and J by 5 bases, with 6 bases of the junction left unmatched. Germline-derived CDR1 and CDR2 are ENHRY and SYGVKD.

V usage is TRBV29-1 and J usage is TRBJ1-2; D gene uncertain. The germline CDR1 and CDR2 sequences are SQVTM and ANQGSEA. V was cut by 6 bases and J by 4 bases, with 12 bases left in between. The CDR3 is made up of 12 amino acids. CDR3 bases: TGCAGCGTGGGTGGAGAGGGCTATGGCTACACCTTC. Translation: CSVGGEGYGYTF.

This chain joins TRBV6-5 and TRBJ1-5; 7 bases match TRBD1. This CDR3 is built from 13 residues. CDR1 MNHEY and CDR2 SVGAGI come from the germline V gene. J gave up 4 bases and V 6 bases, and 3 bases lay outside the gene matches. CDR3: CASRGQFNQPQHF. In DNA, the CDR3 is TGTGCCAGCAGGGGACAGTTTAATCAGCCCCAGCATTTT.

This chain uses TRBV18 with TRBJ1-6; 7 bases line up with TRBD1. The CDR3 runs to 16 residues. CDR1 is KGHSH and CDR2 is LQKENI in the germline V gene. V gave up 1 base and J gave up 2 bases; unmatched junction bases: 2. DNA for the CDR3: TGTGCCAGCTCACCACGGACAGGAACCTATAATTCACCCCTCCACTTT. It encodes CASSPRTGTYNSPLHF.

The chain recombines TRBV11-2 with TRBJ2-7, with D possibly being TRBD2 (8 bases). V lost 10 bases, J lost 3 bases, and 19 bases lay in between. The CDR3 covers 14 residues. Per germline, CDR1 SGHAT and CDR2 FQNNGV. CDR3 residues: CATARGGTVYEQYF. The DNA of the CDR3 is TGTGCCACCGCCCGCGGGGGGACAGTCTACGAGCAGTACTTC.

This clone came up a few times. The rearrangement uses TRBV11-2 and TRBJ1-1; TRBD1 matches 8 bases. CDR1 is SGHAT and CDR2 is FQNNGV in the germline V gene. V lost 8 bases and J lost 3; bases outside the gene matches: 5. CDR3 size: 13 residues. DNA of the CDR3: TGTGCCAGCTCCAGGGGGCAGGACACTGAAGCTTTCTTT. Translated, it gives CASSRGQDTEAFF.

The chain links TRBV7-9 to TRBJ1-2, with D hard to call. The V end was cut by 1 base, the J end by 6 bases, with 6 bases between. The CDR3 is 12 residues long. The germline CDR1 and CDR2 sequences are SEHNR and FQNEAQ (reference sequence). The CDR3 reads CASSLEFNGYTF. The CDR3 DNA reads as TGTGCCAGCAGCTTAGAATTCAATGGCTACACCTTC. Supplemented by reference TRBV7-9 and TRBJ1-2, the full variable domain reads DTGVSQNPRHKITKRGQNVTFRCDPISEHNRLYWYRQTLGQGPEFLTYFQNEAQLEKSRLLSDRFSAERPKGSFSTLEIQRTEQGDSAMYLCASSLEFNGYTFGSGTRLTVV.

The chain is built from TRBV29-1 and TRBJ1-2, with D maybe TRBD1 (5 bases). CDR1 SQVTM and CDR2 ANQGSEA come from the germline V gene. The V end lost 0 bases, the J end lost 6 bases, and 14 bases lay between the germline ends. This CDR3 has 14 amino acids. CDR3 nucleotides: TGCAGCGTTGAAGATGGGGCAGCCAGGGATGGCTACACCTTC. It encodes CSVEDGAARDGYTF.

On this clone: The germline gene is not matched at one end of the junction; a read error may be the cause. The gene calls are TRBV11-2 and TRBJ2-5, with a possible D match to TRBD1 (5 bases). This CDR3 region has 16 residues. CDR1 SGHAT and CDR2 FQNNGV come from the germline V gene. The CDR3 is CASSLEGAGSWETQYF. CDR3 DNA sequence: TGTGCCAGCAGCCTAGAAGGGGCAGGGTCATGGGAGACCCAGTACTTC. Full variable domain (outside the CDR3, taken from reference TRBV11-2 and TRBJ2-5): EAGVAQSPRYKIIEKRQSVAFWCNPISGHATLYWYQQILGQGPKLLIQFQNNGVVDDSQLPKDRFSAERLKGVDSTLKIQPAKLEDSAVYLCASSLEGAGSWETQYFGPGTRLLVL.

This clone was counted once. The rearrangement uses TRBV5-1 and TRBJ2-2; 14 bases align to TRBD2. V gave up 3 bases and J gave up 5 bases; unmatched junction bases: 6. In germline, CDR1 is SGHRS, CDR2 YFSETQ. The CDR3 spans 17 residues. CDR3 amino acids: CASSSPGLAGGTGELFF. The CDR3 nucleotides read TGCGCCAGCAGCTCTCCCGGACTAGCGGGGGGAACCGGGGAGCTGTTTTTT.

This clone was recorded once. The rearrangement joins TRBV18 to TRBJ1-4; a weak D match, TRBD1 (5 bases). Germline values: CDR1 KGHSH, CDR2 LQKENI. Trimming took off 2 bases at V and 5 bases at J, with 12 bases between the two ends. This CDR3 is 15 amino acids long. The CDR3 spells CASSPLQQANEKLFF. For the CDR3, the DNA is TGTGCCAGCTCACCATTGCAACAGGCAAATGAAAAACTGTTTTTT.